Below are 10 T cell receptor beta chains sequenced from a single sample in a study of OX40 agonist ivuxolimab in advanced cancers. Here immunoSEQ multiplex PCR was the method, and the copy in TCRdb shows in-frame clones only, minus some. Altogether a few thousand clones are present, over 60% being singletons, with the ten largest covering around a quarter. The specimen was CD4+ or CD8+ T cells sorted from blood, collected in a trial of the OX40 agonist ivuxolimab. Source of these receptors: an adult with an advanced solid tumor such as melanoma, head and neck, liver or kidney cancer.

The chain links TRBV5-1 to TRBJ2-1, with 13 bases aligning to TRBD2. V was clipped by 0 bases and J by 12 bases; unmatched bases: 6. Per germline, CDR1 SGHRS and CDR2 YFSETQ. This CDR3 comprises 15 residues. CDR3 bases: TGCGCCAGCAGCTTGGCCGGGACTAGCGGGGTCGGGCAGTTCTTC. It specifies CASSLAGTSGVGQFF. The variable domain in full, completed from reference TRBV5-1 and TRBJ2-1, reads KAGVTQTPRYLIKTRGQQVTLSCSPISGHRSVSWYQQTPGQGLQFLFEYFSETQRNKGNFPGRFSGRQFSNSRSEMNVSTLELGDSALYLCASSLAGTSGVGQFFGPGTRLTVL.

V usage is TRBV6-4 and J usage is TRBJ2-7, with D perhaps assigned TRBD1 or TRBD2 (6 bases each). This CDR3 region has 16 residues. Germline values: CDR1 MRHNA, CDR2 SNTAGT. V gave up 4 bases and J gave up 6 bases, with 22 bases separating them. CDR3 protein: CASSVLRGPLMGEQYF. DNA of the CDR3: TGTGCCAGCAGTGTATTACGGGGGCCTTTGATGGGCGAGCAGTACTTC.

V and J are TRBV6-5 and TRBJ2-5; D possibly matches TRBD1 or TRBD2 (7 bases each). The closer fit of TRBJ2-7 to the DNA end suggests the J call may be wrong. Germline V CDR1 and CDR2: MNHEY, SVGAGI. CDR3 size: 12 residues. CDR3 DNA: TGTGCCAGCCAGGGGGGGTTCCACGAGCAGTACTTC. Residues: CASQGGFHEQYF.

The V and J genes are TRBV7-9 and TRBJ2-1; D not certain. The CDR3 length is 13 residues. Trimming removed 0 bases at V and 5 bases at J, with 5 bases between. Germline V lookup: CDR1 SEHNR, CDR2 FQNEAQ (reference sequence). The CDR3 here is CASSLAPDNEQFF. The CDR3, as DNA: TGTGCCAGCAGCTTAGCCCCCGACAATGAGCAGTTCTTC.

J is TRBJ2-3 and V is TRBV12-5, with D tentatively TRBD2 (5 bases). The germline CDR1 and CDR2 sequences are LGHNT and FRNRAP. The CDR3 totals 15 residues. Between the trimmed V and J ends, which lost 3 bases and 2 bases, there was a span of 12 bases. CDR3 bases: TGTGCTAGTGGTTTCGGCGGGTCCTACACAGATACGCAGTATTTT. Translating gives CASGFGGSYTDTQYF. The full variable domain, rest sourced from reference TRBV12-5 and TRBJ2-3, is DARVTQTPRHKVTEMGQEVTMRCQPILGHNTVFWYRQTMMQGLELLAYFRNRAPLDDSGMPKDRFSAEMPDATLATLKIQPSEPRDSAVYFCASGFGGSYTDTQYFGPGTRLTVL.

The rearrangement links TRBV5-8 to TRBJ1-5, with D perhaps TRBD1 (5 bases). The CDR3 is 14 residues long. In germline, CDR1 is SGHTS, CDR2 YDEGEE. V dropped 5 bases and J dropped 6 bases, with 15 bases sitting between them. The chain's CDR3 is CASREPAGVQPQHF. The CDR3 bases are TGTGCCAGCAGGGAACCTGCGGGGGTTCAGCCCCAGCATTTT.

The rearrangement links TRBV4-2 to TRBJ2-1, with D unresolved. Germline V gene data show CDR1 as LGHNA and CDR2 as YNFKEQ. Trimming shortened V by 0 bases and J by 6 bases, and 6 bases separated the two germline ends. The CDR3 contains 13 residues. As DNA, the CDR3 is TGTGCCAGCAGCCAAGAGGTCTTCAATGAGCAGTTCTTC. It translates to CASSQEVFNEQFF.

The CDR3 DNA reads as TGTGCCAGTAGTATGACTAGCGGGAGCATGGCTGAGCAGTTCTTC. Translating gives CASSMTSGSMAEQFF. The chain links TRBV19 to TRBJ2-1; 12 bases align to TRBD2. Germline V gene sequence: CDR1 LNHDA, CDR2 SQIVND (reference sequence). The CDR3 has 15 residues. The J segment lost 9 bases and the V segment lost 3 bases, leaving 6 bases of the junction unmatched. The full variable domain, with the rest looked up from reference TRBV19 and TRBJ2-1, is DGGITQSPKYLFRKEGQNVTLSCEQNLNHDAMYWYRQDPGQGLRLIYYSQIVNDFQKGDIAEGYSVSREKKESFPLTVTSAQKNPTAFYLCASSMTSGSMAEQFFGPGTRLTVL.

V usage is TRBV7-2 and J usage is TRBJ2-7; 10 nucleotides match TRBD2. V gave up 5 bases and J gave up 7 bases; unmatched junction bases: 8. The CDR3 has 14 residues. From germline, CDR1 is SGHTA and CDR2 FQGNSA. CDR3 sequence: CASSPAGGPGEQYF. CDR3 DNA: TGTGCCAGCAGCCCAGCGGGAGGGCCGGGAGAGCAGTACTTC.

This clone appeared a single time. A read error may account for a junction end that differs from germline. The chain joins TRBV9 to TRBJ2-1; 11 positions agree with TRBD1. The CDR3 has 14 residues. From germline, CDR1 is SGDLS and CDR2 YYNGEE. The CDR3 DNA follows: TGTGCCAGCACCGCCGGGACAGGGGGATTCGAGCAGCTCTTC. Protein product: CASTAGTGGFEQLF.